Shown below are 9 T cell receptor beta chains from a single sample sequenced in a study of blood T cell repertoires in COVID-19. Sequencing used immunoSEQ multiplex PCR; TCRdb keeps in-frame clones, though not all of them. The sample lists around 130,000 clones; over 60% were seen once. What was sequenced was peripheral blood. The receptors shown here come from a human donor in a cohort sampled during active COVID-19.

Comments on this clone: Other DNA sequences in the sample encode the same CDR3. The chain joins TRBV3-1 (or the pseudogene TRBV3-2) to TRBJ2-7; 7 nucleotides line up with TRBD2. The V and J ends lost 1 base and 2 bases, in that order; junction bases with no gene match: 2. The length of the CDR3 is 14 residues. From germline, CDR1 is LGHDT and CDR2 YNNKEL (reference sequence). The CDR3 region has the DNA TGTGCCAGCAGCCAAGGCGGGGGACCCTACGAGCAGTACTTC. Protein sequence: CASSQGGGPYEQYF.

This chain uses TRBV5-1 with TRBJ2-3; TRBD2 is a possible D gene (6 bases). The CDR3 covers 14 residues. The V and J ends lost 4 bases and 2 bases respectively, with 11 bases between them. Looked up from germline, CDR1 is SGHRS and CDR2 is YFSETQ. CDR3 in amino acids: CASSPGLSTDTQYF. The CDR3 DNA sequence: TGCGCCAGCAGCCCGGGACTTTCCACAGATACGCAGTATTTT.

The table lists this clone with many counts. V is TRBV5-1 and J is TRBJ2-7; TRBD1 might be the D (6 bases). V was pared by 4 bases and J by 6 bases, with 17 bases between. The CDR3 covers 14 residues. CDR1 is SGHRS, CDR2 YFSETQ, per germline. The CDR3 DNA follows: TGCGCCAGCAGCCCTTCACAGGGCCCTTCCGAGCAGTACTTC. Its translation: CASSPSQGPSEQYF.

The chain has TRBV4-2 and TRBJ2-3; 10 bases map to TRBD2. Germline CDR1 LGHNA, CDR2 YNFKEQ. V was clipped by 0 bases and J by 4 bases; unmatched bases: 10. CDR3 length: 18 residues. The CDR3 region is CASSQDGSGGASADTQYF. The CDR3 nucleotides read TGTGCCAGCAGCCAAGATGGAAGCGGGGGGGCCTCAGCAGATACGCAGTATTTT.

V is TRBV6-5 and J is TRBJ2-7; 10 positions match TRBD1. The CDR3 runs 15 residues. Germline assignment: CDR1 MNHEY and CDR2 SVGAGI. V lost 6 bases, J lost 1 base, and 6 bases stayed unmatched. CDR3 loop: CASRPSDRGSYEQYF. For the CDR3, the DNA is TGTGCCAGCAGGCCGTCGGACAGGGGGTCCTACGAGCAGTACTTC.

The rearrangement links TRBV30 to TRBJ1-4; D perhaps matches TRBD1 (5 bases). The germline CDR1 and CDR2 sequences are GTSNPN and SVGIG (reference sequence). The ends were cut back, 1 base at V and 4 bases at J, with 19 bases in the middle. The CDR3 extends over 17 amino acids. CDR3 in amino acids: CAWSGGTTRGVNEKLFF. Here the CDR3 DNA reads TGTGCCTGGAGTGGAGGGACTACTAGAGGTGTTAATGAAAAACTGTTTTTT. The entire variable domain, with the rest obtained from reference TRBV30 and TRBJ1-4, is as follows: SQTIHQWPATLVQPVGSPLSLECTVEGTSNPNLYWYRQAAGRGLQLLFYSVGIGQISSEVPQNLSASRPQDRQFILSSKKLLLSDSGFYLCAWSGGTTRGVNEKLFFGSGTQLSVL.

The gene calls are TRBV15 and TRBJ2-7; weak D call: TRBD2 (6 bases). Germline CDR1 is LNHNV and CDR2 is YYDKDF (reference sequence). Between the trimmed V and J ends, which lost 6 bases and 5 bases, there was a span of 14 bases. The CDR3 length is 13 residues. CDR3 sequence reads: CATSQRGLDEQYF. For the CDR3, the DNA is TGTGCCACCAGTCAAAGGGGACTGGACGAGCAGTACTTC.

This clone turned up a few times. The CDR3 here is CASSSTGGDEKLFF. The CDR3 DNA reads TGCGCCAGCAGCTCCACAGGTGGGGATGAAAAACTGTTTTTT. The rearrangement joins TRBV5-1 to TRBJ1-4; tentative D call: TRBD1 (5 bases). CDR3 length equals 14 residues. Trimming shortened V by 3 bases and J by 6 bases, and 12 bases separated the two germline ends. Germline V CDR1 and CDR2: SGHRS, YFSETQ. The full variable domain, rest sourced from reference TRBV5-1 and TRBJ1-4, is KAGVTQTPRYLIKTRGQQVTLSCSPISGHRSVSWYQQTPGQGLQFLFEYFSETQRNKGNFPGRFSGRQFSNSRSEMNVSTLELGDSALYLCASSSTGGDEKLFFGSGTQLSVL.

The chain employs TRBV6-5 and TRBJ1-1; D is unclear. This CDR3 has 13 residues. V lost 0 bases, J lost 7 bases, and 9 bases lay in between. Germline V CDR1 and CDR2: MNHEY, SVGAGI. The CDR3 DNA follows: TGTGCCAGCAGTTACTCAGGAGGGAATGAAGCTTTCTTT. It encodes CASSYSGGNEAFF.